This is a list of T cell receptor beta chains from one sample in a study of human T cells and chemical hapten exposure. TCRdb re-analysed the RACE reads in MiXCR, keeping a single row per CDR3 protein. The data contain about 110,000 distinct CDR3 sequences, roughly an eighth of them singletons. Sample: whole blood, taken in connection with sensitization to the hapten diphenylcyclopropenone (DPC). These receptors were taken from a woman in her 50s with alopecia areata. Some clones in this sample may be carry-over from other donors' samples. Each CDR3 is given with its conserved first and last residue. D genes are given only for firm matches. Clone size is stated in some rows and not others, as once, few, many or a class when expanded.

NA	NA	TRBV4-1	TRBJ2-1	CASSPRGGNYNEQFF
many	NA	TRBV6-5	TRBJ2-6	CASSLGDGANVLTF
NA	NA	TRBV7-9	TRBJ2-2	CASSFGTANTGELFF
many	TRBD2	TRBV6-6	TRBJ2-1	CASSPSGGASYNEQFF
many	TRBD2	TRBV2	TRBJ2-1	CASTRLAGGYNEQFF
NA	TRBD1	TRBV28	TRBJ1-2	CASSYRGQVYGYTF
NA	NA	TRBV19	TRBJ1-5	CASSQGIGQPQHF
few	TRBD1	TRBV27	TRBJ2-7	CASSSRDRGYSPSYEQYF
few	NA	TRBV3-1	TRBJ2-7	CASSQVGVEYEQYF
many	NA	TRBV6-2/TRBV6-3	TRBJ2-3	CASSRAGAGTDTQYF